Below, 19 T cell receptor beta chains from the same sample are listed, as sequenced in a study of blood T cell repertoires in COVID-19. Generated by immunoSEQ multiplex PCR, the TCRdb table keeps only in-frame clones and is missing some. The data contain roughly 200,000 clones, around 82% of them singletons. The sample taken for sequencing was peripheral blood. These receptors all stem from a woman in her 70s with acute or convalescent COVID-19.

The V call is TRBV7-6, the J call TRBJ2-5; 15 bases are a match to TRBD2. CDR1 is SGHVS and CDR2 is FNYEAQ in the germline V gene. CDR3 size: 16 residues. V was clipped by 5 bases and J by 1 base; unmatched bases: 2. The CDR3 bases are TGTGCCAGCAGCACGGGACTAGCGGGAGGCCAAGAGACCCAGTACTTC. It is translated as CASSTGLAGGQETQYF. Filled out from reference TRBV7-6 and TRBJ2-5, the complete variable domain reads GAGVSQSPRYKVTKRGQDVALRCDPISGHVSLYWYRQALGQGPEFLTYFNYEAQQDKSGLPNDRFSAERPEGSISTLTIQRTEQRDSAMYRCASSTGLAGGQETQYFGPGTRLLVL.

CDR3 in DNA: TGTGCCAGCAGTCTGGACAGGGCTCAGCCCCAGCATTTT. This gives the protein CASSLDRAQPQHF. This chain links TRBV27 with TRBJ1-5; 8 nucleotides line up with TRBD1. Germline CDR1 is MNHEY and CDR2 is SMNVEV (reference sequence). With 5 bases clipped from V and 6 bases from J, the junction kept 3 bases outside the gene matches. The CDR3 extends over 13 amino acids.

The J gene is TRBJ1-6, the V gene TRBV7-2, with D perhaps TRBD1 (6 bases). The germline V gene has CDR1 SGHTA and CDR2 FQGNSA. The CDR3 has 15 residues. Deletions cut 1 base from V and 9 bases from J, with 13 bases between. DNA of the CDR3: TGTGCCAGCAGCTTAGGGCAGGGGAGTGTTTCACCCCTCCACTTT. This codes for CASSLGQGSVSPLHF.

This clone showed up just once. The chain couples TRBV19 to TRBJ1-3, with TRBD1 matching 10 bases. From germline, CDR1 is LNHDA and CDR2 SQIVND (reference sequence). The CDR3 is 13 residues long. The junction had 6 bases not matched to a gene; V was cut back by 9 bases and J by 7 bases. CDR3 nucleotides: TGTGCCAGCGGGACAGGGGTACGGAACACCATATATTTT. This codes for CASGTGVRNTIYF. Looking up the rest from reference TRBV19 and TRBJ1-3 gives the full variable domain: DGGITQSPKYLFRKEGQNVTLSCEQNLNHDAMYWYRQDPGQGLRLIYYSQIVNDFQKGDIAEGYSVSREKKESFPLTVTSAQKNPTAFYLCASGTGVRNTIYFGEGSWLTVV.

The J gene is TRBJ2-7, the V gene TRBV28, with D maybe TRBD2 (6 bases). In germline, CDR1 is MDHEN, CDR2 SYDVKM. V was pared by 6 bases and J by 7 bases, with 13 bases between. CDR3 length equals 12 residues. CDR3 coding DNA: TGTGCCAGCAGCCGGAGGGCCGATGAGCAGTACTTC. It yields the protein CASSRRADEQYF.

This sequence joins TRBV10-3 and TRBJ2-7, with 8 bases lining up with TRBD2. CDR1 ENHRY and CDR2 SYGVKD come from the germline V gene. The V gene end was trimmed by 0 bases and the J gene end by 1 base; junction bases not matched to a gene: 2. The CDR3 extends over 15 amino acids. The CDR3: CAISESASGSYEQYF. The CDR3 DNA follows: TGTGCCATCAGTGAGTCAGCTAGCGGGTCCTACGAGCAGTACTTC.

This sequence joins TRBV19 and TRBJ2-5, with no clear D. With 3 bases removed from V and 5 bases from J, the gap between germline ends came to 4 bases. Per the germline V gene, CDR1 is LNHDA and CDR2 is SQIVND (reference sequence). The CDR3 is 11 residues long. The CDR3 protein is CASSMEETQYF. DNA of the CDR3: TGTGCCAGTAGTATGGAGGAGACCCAGTACTTC. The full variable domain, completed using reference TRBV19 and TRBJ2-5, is DGGITQSPKYLFRKEGQNVTLSCEQNLNHDAMYWYRQDPGQGLRLIYYSQIVNDFQKGDIAEGYSVSREKKESFPLTVTSAQKNPTAFYLCASSMEETQYFGPGTRLLVL.

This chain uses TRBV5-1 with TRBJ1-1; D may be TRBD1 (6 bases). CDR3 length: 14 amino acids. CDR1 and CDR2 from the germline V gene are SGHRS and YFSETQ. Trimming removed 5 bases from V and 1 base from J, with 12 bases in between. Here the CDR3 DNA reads TGCGCCAGCAGTCCAGGGGCTGGGAACACTGAAGCTTTCTTT. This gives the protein CASSPGAGNTEAFF. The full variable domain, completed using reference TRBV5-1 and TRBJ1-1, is KAGVTQTPRYLIKTRGQQVTLSCSPISGHRSVSWYQQTPGQGLQFLFEYFSETQRNKGNFPGRFSGRQFSNSRSEMNVSTLELGDSALYLCASSPGAGNTEAFFGQGTRLTVV.

CDR3 protein: CASSLGTGLDVGAFF. CDR3 nucleotides: TGTGCCAGCAGCTTAGGGACAGGACTCGACGTTGGAGCTTTCTTT. The rearrangement joins TRBV7-9 to TRBJ1-1, with 7 bases lining up with TRBD1. This CDR3 spans 15 amino acids. Germline assignment: CDR1 SEHNR and CDR2 FQNEAQ (reference sequence). After removal of 1 base from V and 10 bases from J, the junction contained 12 bases not matched to a gene.

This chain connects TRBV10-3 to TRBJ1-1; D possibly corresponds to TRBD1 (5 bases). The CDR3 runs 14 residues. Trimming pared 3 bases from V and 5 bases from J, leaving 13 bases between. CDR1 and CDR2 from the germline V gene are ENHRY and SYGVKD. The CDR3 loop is CAISDREGRTEAFF. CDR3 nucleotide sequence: TGTGCCATCAGTGACAGGGAGGGCCGGACTGAAGCTTTCTTT.

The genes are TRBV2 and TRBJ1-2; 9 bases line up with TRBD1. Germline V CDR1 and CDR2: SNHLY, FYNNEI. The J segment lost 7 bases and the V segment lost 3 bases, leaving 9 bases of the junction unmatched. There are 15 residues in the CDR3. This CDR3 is CASSDPDRGSPGYTF. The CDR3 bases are TGTGCCAGCAGTGATCCGGACAGGGGATCGCCTGGCTACACCTTC.

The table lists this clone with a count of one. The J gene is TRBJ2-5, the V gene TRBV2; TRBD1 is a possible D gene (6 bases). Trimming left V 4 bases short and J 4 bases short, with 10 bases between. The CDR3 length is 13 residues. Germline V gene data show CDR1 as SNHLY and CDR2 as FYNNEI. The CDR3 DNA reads TGTGCCAGCAGTGCCGGACAGAGAGAGACCCAGTACTTC. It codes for CASSAGQRETQYF.

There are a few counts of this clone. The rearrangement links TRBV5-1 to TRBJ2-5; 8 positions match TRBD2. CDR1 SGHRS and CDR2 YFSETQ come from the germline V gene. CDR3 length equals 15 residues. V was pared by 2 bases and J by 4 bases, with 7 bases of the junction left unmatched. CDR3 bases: TGCGCCAGCAGCTTAATGACAGCGGGGGCAGAGACCCAGTACTTC. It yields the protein CASSLMTAGAETQYF.

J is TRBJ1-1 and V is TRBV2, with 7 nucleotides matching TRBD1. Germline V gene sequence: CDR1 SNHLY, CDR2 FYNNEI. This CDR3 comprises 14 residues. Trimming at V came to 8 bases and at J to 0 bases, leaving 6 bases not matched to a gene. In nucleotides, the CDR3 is TGTGCCAGCTCCCGACAGGGATTGAACACTGAAGCTTTCTTT. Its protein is CASSRQGLNTEAFF.

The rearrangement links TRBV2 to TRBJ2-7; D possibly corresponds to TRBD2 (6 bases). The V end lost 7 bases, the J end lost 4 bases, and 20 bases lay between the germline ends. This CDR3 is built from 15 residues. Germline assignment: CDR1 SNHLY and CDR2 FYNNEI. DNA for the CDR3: TGTGCCAGCACCCACCCGGGACTTGACGGTTACGAGCAGTACTTC. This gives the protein CASTHPGLDGYEQYF.

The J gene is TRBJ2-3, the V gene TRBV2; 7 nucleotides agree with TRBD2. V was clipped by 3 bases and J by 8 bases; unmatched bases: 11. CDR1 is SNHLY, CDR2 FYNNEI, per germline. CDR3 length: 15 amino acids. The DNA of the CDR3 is TGTGCCAGCAGTGAGATAGCTAGTGGGGGGGGTACGCAGTATTTT. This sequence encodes CASSEIASGGGTQYF.

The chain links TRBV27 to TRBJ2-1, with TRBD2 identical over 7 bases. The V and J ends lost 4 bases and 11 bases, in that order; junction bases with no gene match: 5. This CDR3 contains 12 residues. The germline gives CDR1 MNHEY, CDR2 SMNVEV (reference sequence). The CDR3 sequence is CASSSREGKQFF. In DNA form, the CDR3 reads TGTGCCAGCAGTTCCAGGGAGGGGAAGCAGTTCTTC.

The CDR3 coding sequence is TGTGCCTGGAGCCGGACTAGCGGGAGCCAGACCCAGTACTTC. Residues: CAWSRTSGSQTQYF. V usage is TRBV30 and J usage is TRBJ2-5, with 13 positions matching TRBD2. Trimming cost V 3 bases and J 6 bases; bases outside gene matches: 4. Per germline, CDR1 GTSNPN and CDR2 SVGIG (reference sequence). There are 14 residues in the CDR3.

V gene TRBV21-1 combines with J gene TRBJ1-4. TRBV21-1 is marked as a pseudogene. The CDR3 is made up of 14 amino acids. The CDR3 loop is CASSKARLDRELFF. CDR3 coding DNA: TGTGCCAGCAGCAAAGCGCGGTTAGACCGGGAACTGTTTTTT.